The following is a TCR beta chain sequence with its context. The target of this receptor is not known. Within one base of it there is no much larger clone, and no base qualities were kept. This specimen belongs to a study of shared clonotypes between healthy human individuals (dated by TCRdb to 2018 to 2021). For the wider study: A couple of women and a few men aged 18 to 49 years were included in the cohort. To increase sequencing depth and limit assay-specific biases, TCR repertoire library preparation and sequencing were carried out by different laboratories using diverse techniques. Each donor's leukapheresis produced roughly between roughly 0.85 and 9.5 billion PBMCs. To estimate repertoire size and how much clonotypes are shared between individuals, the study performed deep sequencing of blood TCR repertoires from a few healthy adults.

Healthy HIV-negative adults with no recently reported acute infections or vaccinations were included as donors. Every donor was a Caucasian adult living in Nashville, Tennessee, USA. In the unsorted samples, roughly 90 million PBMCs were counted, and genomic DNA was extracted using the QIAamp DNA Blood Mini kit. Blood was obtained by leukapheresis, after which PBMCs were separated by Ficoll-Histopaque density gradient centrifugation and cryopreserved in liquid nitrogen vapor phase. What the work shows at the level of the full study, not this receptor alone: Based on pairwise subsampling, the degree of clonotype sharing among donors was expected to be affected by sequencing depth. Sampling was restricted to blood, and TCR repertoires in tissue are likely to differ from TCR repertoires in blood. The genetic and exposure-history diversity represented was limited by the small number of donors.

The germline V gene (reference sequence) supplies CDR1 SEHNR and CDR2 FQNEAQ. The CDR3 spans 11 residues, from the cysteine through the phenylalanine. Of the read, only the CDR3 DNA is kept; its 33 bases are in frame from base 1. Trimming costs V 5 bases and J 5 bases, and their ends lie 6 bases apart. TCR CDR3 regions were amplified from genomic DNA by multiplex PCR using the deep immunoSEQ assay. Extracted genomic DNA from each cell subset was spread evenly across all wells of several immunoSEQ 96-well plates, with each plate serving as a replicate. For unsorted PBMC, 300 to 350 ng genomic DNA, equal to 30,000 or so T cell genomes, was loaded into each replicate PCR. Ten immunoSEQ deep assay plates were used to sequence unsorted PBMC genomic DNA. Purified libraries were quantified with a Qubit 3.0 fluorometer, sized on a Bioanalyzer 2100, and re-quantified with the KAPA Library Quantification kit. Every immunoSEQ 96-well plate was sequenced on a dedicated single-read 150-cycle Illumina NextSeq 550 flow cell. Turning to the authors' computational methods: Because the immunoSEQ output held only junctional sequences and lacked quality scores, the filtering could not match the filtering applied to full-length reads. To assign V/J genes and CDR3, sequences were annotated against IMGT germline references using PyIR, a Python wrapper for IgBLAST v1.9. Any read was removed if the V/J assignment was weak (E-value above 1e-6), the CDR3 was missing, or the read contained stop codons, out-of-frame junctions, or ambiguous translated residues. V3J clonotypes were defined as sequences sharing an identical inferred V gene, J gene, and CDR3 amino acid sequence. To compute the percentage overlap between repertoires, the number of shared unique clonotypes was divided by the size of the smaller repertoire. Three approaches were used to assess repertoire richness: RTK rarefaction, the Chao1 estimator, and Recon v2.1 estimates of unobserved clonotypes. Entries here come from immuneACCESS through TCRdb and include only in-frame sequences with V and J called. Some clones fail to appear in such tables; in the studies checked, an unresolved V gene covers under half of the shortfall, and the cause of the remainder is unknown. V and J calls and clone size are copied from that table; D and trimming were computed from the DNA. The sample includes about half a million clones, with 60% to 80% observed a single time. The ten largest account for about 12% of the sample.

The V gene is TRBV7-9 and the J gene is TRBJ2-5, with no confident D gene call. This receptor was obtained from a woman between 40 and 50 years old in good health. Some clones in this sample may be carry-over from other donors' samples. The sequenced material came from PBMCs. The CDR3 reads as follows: CASSPDETQYF. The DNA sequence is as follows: TGTGCCAGCAGCCCCGATGAGACCCAGTACTTC.